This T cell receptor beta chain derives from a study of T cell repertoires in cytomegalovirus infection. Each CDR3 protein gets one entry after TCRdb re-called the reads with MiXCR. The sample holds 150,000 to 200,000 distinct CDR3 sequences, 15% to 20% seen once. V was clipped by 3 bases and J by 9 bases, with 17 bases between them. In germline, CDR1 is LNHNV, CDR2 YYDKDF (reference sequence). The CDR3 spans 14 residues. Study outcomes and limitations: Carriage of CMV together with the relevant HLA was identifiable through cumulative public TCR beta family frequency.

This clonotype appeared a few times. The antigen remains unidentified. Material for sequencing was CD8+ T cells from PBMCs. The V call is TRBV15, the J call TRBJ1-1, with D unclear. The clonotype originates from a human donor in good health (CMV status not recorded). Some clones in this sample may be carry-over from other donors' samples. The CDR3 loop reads CATSSVVGRGQAFF. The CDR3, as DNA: TGTGCCACCAGCAGTGTCGTAGGACGAGGCCAAGCTTTCTTT.